The table lists the clone carrying this TCR beta chain with a count of one. As yet, its antigen is unknown. V gave up 5 bases and J gave up 7 bases, with 12 bases separating them. Germline V gene data show CDR1 as SGHTA and CDR2 as FQGNSA. The CDR3 loop spans 13 amino acids. This specimen belongs to a study of T-cell memory formation after mild COVID-19. The study's findings and limits: Among clones peaking at day 37 in the second wave, SARS-CoV-2 specificity remained unconfirmed.

TCRdb analysed the 5' RACE reads with MiXCR anew, one entry per CDR3 protein. The repertoire holds a few hundred thousand distinct CDR3 sequences, with 25% to 30% as singletons. This TCR was sampled from an adult woman who had mild COVID-19 (a few samples of this study predate the infection). Cell type and time point are not known. The V and J genes are TRBV7-2 and TRBJ2-1, with TRBD2 as a possible D gene (5 bases). The sequenced sample was PBMCs or a T cell subset sorted from them (not recorded which). DNA for the CDR3: TGTGCCAGCAGCCCTCCGTGGAGGAATGAGCAGTTCTTC. Protein product: CASSPPWRNEQFF.